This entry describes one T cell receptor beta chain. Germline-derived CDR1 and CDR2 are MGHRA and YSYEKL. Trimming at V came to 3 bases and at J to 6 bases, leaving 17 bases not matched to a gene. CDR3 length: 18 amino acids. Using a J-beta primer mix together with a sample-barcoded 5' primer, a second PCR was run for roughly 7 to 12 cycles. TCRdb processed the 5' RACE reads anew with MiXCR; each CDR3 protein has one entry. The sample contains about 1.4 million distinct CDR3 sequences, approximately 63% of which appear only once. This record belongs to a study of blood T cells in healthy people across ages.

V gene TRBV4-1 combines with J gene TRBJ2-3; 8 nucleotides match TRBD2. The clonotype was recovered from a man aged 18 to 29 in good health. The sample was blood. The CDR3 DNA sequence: TGCGCCAGCAGCCACGAGAACGGGGGGGCCGGGGGGTTGGATACGCAGTATTTT. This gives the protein CASSHENGGAGGLDTQYF.